This T cell receptor (beta chain) originates from a study of CD8+CD57+ T cells in acquired aplastic anemia. The study, taken as a whole, reports: Statistical testing detected no significant gap in CD8+ Simpson's diversity between patients and controls.

The TCR beta profiling, which covered VDJ combination and CDR3 sequence, was carried out using genomic DNA as the template. MiXCR, run by TCRdb on the reads, gives a single entry per CDR3 protein. The sample has 200,000 to 250,000 distinct CDR3 sequences, almost 50% seen once. Deletions cut 0 bases from V and 8 bases from J, with 19 bases between. The CDR3 runs 15 residues. Per the germline V gene, CDR1 is DFQATT and CDR2 is SNEGSKA (reference sequence). Details on this clonotype: No antigen is known for it.

The authors sequenced patients whose flow cytometry had shown CD8+CD57+ cell expansion. The chain is built from TRBV20-1 and TRBJ1-2, with a weak D call TRBD1 (6 bases). The TCR sequence derives from a human donor with aplastic anemia. Sequenced: sorted CD4+, CD8+, or CD8+CD57+ T cells (not recorded which) from PBMCs. CDR3 in amino acids: CSARDPGLGGTGYTF. The CDR3 nucleotides read TGCAGTGCTAGAGATCCAGGCCTGGGGGGCACAGGCTACACCTTC.